A selection of T cell receptor beta chains follows, all from one sample in a study of TIL therapy for anti-PD-1-resistant metastatic lung cancer. TCRdb keeps only in-frame clones here, not all; method: immunoSEQ multiplex PCR. The data show roughly 20,000 clones, with about 80% seen just once and around 2.4% held by the top ten. Sequencing used blood, obtained at baseline. These receptors all stem from a person aged 25 to 79 with non-small cell lung cancer. Both conserved end residues are part of each CDR3. The D gene is left open where the match is weak.

cdr3_aa: CASSMGGQGRTEAFF; d_call: .; v_call: TRBV19
cdr3_aa: CSVVAGLAGEGELFF; d_call: TRBD2; v_call: TRBV29-1
cdr3_aa: CASVWSADTQYF; d_call: .; v_call: TRBV2
cdr3_aa: CASKPRGFSGNTIYF; d_call: .; v_call: TRBV25-1
cdr3_aa: CASSLAASEQYF; d_call: .; v_call: TRBV28
cdr3_aa: CASSLQGVSSGNTIYF; d_call: TRBD1; v_call: TRBV11-2
cdr3_aa: CASRSGASTDTQYF; d_call: .; v_call: TRBV7-9
cdr3_aa: CASSGSWGTYGYTF; d_call: .; v_call: TRBV9
cdr3_aa: CAISESLGEEQYF; d_call: .; v_call: TRBV10-3
cdr3_aa: CATRRLGAEAFF; d_call: .; v_call: TRBV15
cdr3_aa: CAWTQWGRNTGELFF; d_call: .; v_call: TRBV30
cdr3_aa: CASSPGGPHQPQHF; d_call: .; v_call: TRBV6-5
cdr3_aa: CASSPPGQGSNEQFF; d_call: TRBD1; v_call: TRBV7-8
cdr3_aa: CASSQGPNRRTEAFF; d_call: .; v_call: TRBV4-1
cdr3_aa: CASSQGEKLFF; d_call: .; v_call: TRBV4-2
cdr3_aa: CASSPLRDSGKNEQFF; d_call: TRBD2; v_call: TRBV7-3
cdr3_aa: CASSLDISGGYNEQFF; d_call: .; v_call: TRBV7-2
cdr3_aa: CASRERVNTEAFF; d_call: .; v_call: TRBV6-1
cdr3_aa: CASSRSTFNEQYF; d_call: .; v_call: TRBV7-2
cdr3_aa: CASRGNEQFF; d_call: .; v_call: TRBV28
cdr3_aa: CASSQDEGGNQPQHF; d_call: .; v_call: TRBV4-2
cdr3_aa: CASSFGTLPAPNEQFF; d_call: .; v_call: TRBV6-5
cdr3_aa: CASSLEGGRNTGELFF; d_call: TRBD2; v_call: TRBV7-7
cdr3_aa: CASSLARGTTDEQYF; d_call: TRBD2; v_call: TRBV7-2
cdr3_aa: CASRKGGAGEKLFF; d_call: TRBD1; v_call: TRBV19
cdr3_aa: CASRPPGDARGYTF; d_call: .; v_call: TRBV25-1
cdr3_aa: CASKRGRDTEAFF; d_call: .; v_call: TRBV6-5
cdr3_aa: CASSREVMSGRARSDTQYF; d_call: TRBD2; v_call: TRBV9
cdr3_aa: CASGTSGSGANVLTF; d_call: TRBD2; v_call: TRBV6-4
cdr3_aa: CAISEISGQGVYEQYF; d_call: TRBD1; v_call: TRBV10-3
cdr3_aa: CASSPGLPGGPEPQHF; d_call: .; v_call: TRBV5-1
cdr3_aa: CASSFTTGGLNTEAFF; d_call: TRBD1; v_call: TRBV7-3
cdr3_aa: CASSLAGGAGTGELFF; d_call: TRBD2; v_call: TRBV28
cdr3_aa: CASSVHQGSYTF; d_call: .; v_call: TRBV5-1
cdr3_aa: CATDAPFGGEQYF; d_call: .; v_call: TRBV28
cdr3_aa: CASSLTEGETQYF; d_call: .; v_call: TRBV7-3
cdr3_aa: CSAILAGIQYF; d_call: .; v_call: TRBV20-1
cdr3_aa: CASSQGSGPTDTQYF; d_call: .; v_call: TRBV7-3
cdr3_aa: CASSIGTIGNQPQHF; d_call: .; v_call: TRBV19
cdr3_aa: CASSRTGASGSTYNEQFF; d_call: TRBD2; v_call: TRBV7-3
cdr3_aa: CASSDRGPKSNQPQHF; d_call: TRBD1; v_call: TRBV7-9
cdr3_aa: CASSEGGGYQPQHF; d_call: TRBD1; v_call: TRBV2
cdr3_aa: CASSQERPRRDTQYF; d_call: .; v_call: TRBV4-3
cdr3_aa: CASSGSGKEKTQYF; d_call: .; v_call: TRBV11-3
cdr3_aa: CAWSVNSRRANEKLFF; d_call: .; v_call: TRBV30
cdr3_aa: CASSLRDTQYF; d_call: .; v_call: TRBV7-9
cdr3_aa: CASSLARIPGAEQYF; d_call: .; v_call: TRBV7-8
cdr3_aa: CASRQNYGYTF; d_call: .; v_call: TRBV28
cdr3_aa: CASSVVGGETQYF; d_call: .; v_call: TRBV9
cdr3_aa: CASSLAGGPNEQFF; d_call: TRBD2; v_call: TRBV7-2
cdr3_aa: CASSPRGGGREQYF; d_call: .; v_call: TRBV19
cdr3_aa: CASSQAAGGLSNQPQHF; d_call: TRBD1; v_call: TRBV4-3